Listed below are T cell receptor beta chains from one sample, sequenced in a study of cytomegalovirus exposure and HLA in healthy donors. Method: immunoSEQ multiplex PCR; TCRdb's copy keeps in-frame clones and lacks some. The sample lists 55,000 to 80,000 clones, about 75% occurring once. Source material: PBMCs. Every receptor here comes from a man aged 70 or older in good health and CMV-seronegative. Both conserved end residues are part of each CDR3. The D gene is left open where the match is weak. Not all rows give a size; the values are once, few, many and, for expanded clones, a class.

.	TRBV9	.	TRBJ2-2	TGTGCCAGCAGCACATCAACAGACAGCACCGGGGAGCTGTTTTTT	CASSTSTDSTGELFF
TRBD1	TRBV27	.	TRBJ1-2	TGTGCCAGCAGTTTGGCCCCCCAGGGCAGGGGGAACTATGGCTACACCTTC	CASSLAPQGRGNYGYTF
TRBD2	TRBV5-1	.	TRBJ2-1	TGCGCCAGCAGCTTGAGCGGGGATCCCTACAATGAGCAGTTCTTC	CASSLSGDPYNEQFF
.	TRBV10-3	.	TRBJ1-3	TGTGCCATCAGTGAAGGAGGGAGGGGTAGAGGAAACACCATATATTTT	CAISEGGRGRGNTIYF
.	TRBV2	.	TRBJ1-1	TGTGCCAGCAGCCCTCAGGGCCCTGGGACTGAAGCTTTCTTT	CASSPQGPGTEAFF
.	TRBV5-1	.	TRBJ2-3	TGCGCCAGCAGCGTCCCTAGCATCTCTAGCACAGATACGCAGTATTTT	CASSVPSISSTDTQYF
TRBD1	TRBV25-1	.	TRBJ2-2	TGTGCCAGCAGTGGGGACAGGGGGCTTTCCGGGGAGCTGTTTTTT	CASSGDRGLSGELFF
TRBD2	TRBV6-5	few	TRBJ2-1	TGTGCCAGCAGCCTGGGTCTAGCGGGTGGCAATGAGCAGTTCTTC	CASSLGLAGGNEQFF
.	TRBV6-6	.	TRBJ1-1	TGTGCCAGCAGTTTCGACAGGGAAGCTTTCTTT	CASSFDREAFF
TRBD2	TRBV4-1	.	TRBJ2-1	TGCGCCAGCAGCCAAGGGGACTTAGGACTAGCGGGGTACAATGAGCAGTTCTTC	CASSQGDLGLAGYNEQFF
.	TRBV5-1	.	TRBJ2-5	TGCGCCAGCAGCTTGACGCTGGGGAGAGAGACCCAGTACTTC	CASSLTLGRETQYF
TRBD1	TRBV7-2	.	TRBJ1-1	TGTGCCAGCAGCTTAGCCAGGGGGCGGGGGAAGGCGAACACTGAAGCTTTCTTT	CASSLARGRGKANTEAFF
.	TRBV7-8	.	TRBJ1-5	TGTGCCAGCAGCTTACTGGGGGGGTTGGATCAGCCCCAGCATTTT	CASSLLGGLDQPQHF
.	TRBV4-3	.	TRBJ1-5	TGCGCCAGCAGCCAAGAGGTGACAGGCCTTGATCAGCCCCAGCATTTT	CASSQEVTGLDQPQHF
TRBD2	TRBV4-3	.	TRBJ2-7	TGCGCCAGCAGCCAAGACCTAGCGGTGAGCTCCTACGAGCAGTACTTC	CASSQDLAVSSYEQYF
.	TRBV5-4	.	TRBJ1-3	TGTGCCAGCAGCCACGGGGGAAACACCATATATTTT	CASSHGGNTIYF
.	TRBV5-1	.	TRBJ2-5	TGCGCCAGCAGCTTGGTGGGGGCCCCCGGTGAGACCCAGTACTTC	CASSLVGAPGETQYF
.	TRBV19	.	TRBJ2-4	TGTGCCACCACCGTACCCGGTAGGGGCGAAAACATTCAGTACTTC	CATTVPGRGENIQYF
TRBD1	TRBV19	.	TRBJ1-5	TGTGCCAGTAGTACCCCGGACAGGGCCGGTCAGCCCCAGCATTTT	CASSTPDRAGQPQHF
TRBD1	TRBV9	.	TRBJ2-5	TGTGCCAGCAGCGAGTCGGACAGGGACCAAGAGACCCAGTACTTC	CASSESDRDQETQYF
.	TRBV18	.	TRBJ1-4	TGTGCCAGTTCCACGGGGAGGACAACTAATGAAAAACTGTTTTTT	CASSTGRTTNEKLFF
.	TRBV28	.	TRBJ1-5	TGTGCCAGCAGCTCCTCCCGCCGGGGTAGCAATCAGCCCCAGCATTTT	CASSSSRRGSNQPQHF
.	TRBV7-2	.	TRBJ1-1	TGTGCCAGCAGCTTAGTGGGGGGAGGTACTGAAGCTTTCTTT	CASSLVGGGTEAFF
TRBD2	TRBV10-3	.	TRBJ2-5	TGTGCCATCAGTTCCGGGCGGGAGGGAGAGACCCAGTACTTC	CAISSGREGETQYF
TRBD1	TRBV7-2	.	TRBJ2-7	TGTGCCAGCAGCGCGACCGGGACAGGGCAGGAGCAGTACTTC	CASSATGTGQEQYF
TRBD2	TRBV10-2	.	TRBJ2-1	TGCGCCAGCAGTGTCTCTGGACTAGTTAGTGAGCAGTTCTTC	CASSVSGLVSEQFF
TRBD1	TRBV19	.	TRBJ1-4	TGTGCCAGTAGTACGTGGACAGGGGTTCGGGAAAAACTGTTTTTT	CASSTWTGVREKLFF
.	TRBV9	.	TRBJ1-3	TGTGCCAGCAGTGACAGCTCCTCTGGAAACACCATATATTTT	CASSDSSSGNTIYF
.	TRBV7-8	few	TRBJ1-3	TGTGCCAGCAGCTTATTCGCGGGATCAAGTGGAAACACCATATATTTT	CASSLFAGSSGNTIYF
.	TRBV6-5	.	TRBJ1-4	TGTGCCAGCAGCTACAGGAGCACTAATGAAAAACTGTTTTTT	CASSYRSTNEKLFF
.	TRBV2	.	TRBJ1-1	TGTGCCAGCAGTCAGGGGCGATTGAACACTGAAGCTTTCTTT	CASSQGRLNTEAFF
.	TRBV5-6	once	TRBJ2-3	TGTGCCAGCAGTTATTGGCCTTTAAGCACAGATACGCAGTATTTT	CASSYWPLSTDTQYF
TRBD1	TRBV27	.	TRBJ2-7	TGTGCCAGCAGTTCGACAGGGCTCTTTTGGGAGCAGTACTTC	CASSSTGLFWEQYF
TRBD1	TRBV10-3	.	TRBJ2-3	TGTGCCATGAAGGGGGCGTTCAGCACAGATACGCAGTATTTT	CAMKGAFSTDTQYF
TRBD1	TRBV6-1	.	TRBJ1-4	TGTGCCAGCCTGTTTCTGGGGACAGAGGGTGAAAAACTGTTTTTT	CASLFLGTEGEKLFF
TRBD1	TRBV19	.	TRBJ2-7	TGTGCCAGCGGGACAGGGAACTACGAGCAGTACTTC	CASGTGNYEQYF
.	TRBV5-4	.	TRBJ2-5	TGTGCCAGCAGGGCGGGGGCACCTGGATTGCAAGAGACCCAGTACTTC	CASRAGAPGLQETQYF
TRBD1	TRBV6-5	.	TRBJ2-7	TGTGCCAGCAGTTACCGGGACAGCTCCTACGAGCAGTACTTC	CASSYRDSSYEQYF
.	TRBV6-5	.	TRBJ1-5	TGTGCCAGCAGCCGTGACAGCTATCAGCCCCAGCATTTT	CASSRDSYQPQHF
.	TRBV6-1	.	TRBJ2-2	TGTGCCAGCAGTCGGGAAGGACTGAACACCGGGGAGCTGTTTTTT	CASSREGLNTGELFF
TRBD1	TRBV7-2	.	TRBJ1-6	TGTGCCAGCAGCTTAGCCCGGGGACAGCAATCACCCCTCCACTTT	CASSLARGQQSPLHF
.	TRBV7-9	.	TRBJ1-4	TGTGCCAGCAGCTCTTTTTTCGAAAAACTGTTTTTT	CASSSFFEKLFF
TRBD1	TRBV5-1	.	TRBJ2-3	TGCGCCAGCAGCCCGGAGACAGGGATCAGCACAGATACGCAGTATTTT	CASSPETGISTDTQYF
TRBD1	TRBV6-5	.	TRBJ1-2	TGTGCCAGCAGTTACTCGGGGACAGGGAAAATCTATGGCTACACCTTC	CASSYSGTGKIYGYTF
TRBD2	TRBV19	few	TRBJ2-6	TGTGCCAGTAGAGCTAGCGGGTACTCTGGGGCCAACGTCCTGACTTTC	CASRASGYSGANVLTF
TRBD1	TRBV2	.	TRBJ1-6	TGTGCCAGCAGCTTCGGGACAGCCTATAATTCACCCCTCCACTTT	CASSFGTAYNSPLHF
.	TRBV7-9	.	TRBJ2-1	TGTTCCAGCAGCCTTTGGGCTGGACTCATCAATGAGCAGTTCTTC	CSSSLWAGLINEQFF
TRBD1	TRBV7-9	.	TRBJ2-5	TGTGCCAGCAGCAAGCGACAGGGTACGGAGACCCAGTACTTC	CASSKRQGTETQYF
.	TRBV5-1	.	TRBJ2-3	TGCGCCAGCAGCTTGGTTACTGATACGCAGTATTTT	CASSLVTDTQYF
.	TRBV11-2	.	TRBJ2-7	TGTGCCAGCAGCTCAGGGGTGATCGACGAGCAGTACTTC	CASSSGVIDEQYF
TRBD2	TRBV9	.	TRBJ2-1	TGTGCCAGCAGCGTCTGGACTAGCGGGGGCTTCAATGAGCAGTTCTTC	CASSVWTSGGFNEQFF
.	TRBV2	few	TRBJ1-5	TGTGCCAGCAGTTCAGGGGAAGGGGGTCAGCCCCAGCATTTT	CASSSGEGGQPQHF
.	TRBV30	.	TRBJ1-1	TGTGCCTGGAGTGCCGGGTGGACTGAAGCTTTCTTT	CAWSAGWTEAFF
.	TRBV27	few	TRBJ1-6	TGTGCCAGCAGTTTTGGGCAGTATAATTCACCCCTCCACTTT	CASSFGQYNSPLHF
.	TRBV6-1	few	TRBJ1-2	TGTGCCAGCAGCCGGGACGGAGGGACCTATGGCTACACCTTC	CASSRDGGTYGYTF
.	TRBV11-2	.	TRBJ1-1	TGTGCCAGCAGCCCGGGACTCCGGGGTGAAGCTTTCTTT	CASSPGLRGEAFF
.	TRBV27	.	TRBJ1-5	TGTGCCAGCAGTGACCGAGGGATAAGAAATCAGCCCCAGCATTTT	CASSDRGIRNQPQHF
.	TRBV14	few	TRBJ1-1	TGTGCCAGCAGCCAGCAGGGGCCTACTGAAGCTTTCTTT	CASSQQGPTEAFF
TRBD2	TRBV7-2	.	TRBJ2-7	TGTGCCAGCAGCTCGAGGACTAGCGGGGCTTACGAGCAGTACTTC	CASSSRTSGAYEQYF